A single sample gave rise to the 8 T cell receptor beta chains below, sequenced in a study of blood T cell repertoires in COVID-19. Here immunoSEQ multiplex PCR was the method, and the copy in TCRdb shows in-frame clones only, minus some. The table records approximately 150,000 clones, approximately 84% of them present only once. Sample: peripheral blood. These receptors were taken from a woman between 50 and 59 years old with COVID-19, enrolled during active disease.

CDR3 bases: TGTGCCAGCGGCCAGGGGGACGGGGAGCTGTTTTTT. Protein sequence: CASGQGDGELFF. This rearrangement joins TRBV11-2 to TRBJ2-2, with 7 bases identical to TRBD1. This CDR3 spans 12 amino acids. Germline trimming cut 8 bases from V and 7 bases from J; bases unmatched to any gene: 4. CDR1 SGHAT and CDR2 FQNNGV come from the germline V gene.

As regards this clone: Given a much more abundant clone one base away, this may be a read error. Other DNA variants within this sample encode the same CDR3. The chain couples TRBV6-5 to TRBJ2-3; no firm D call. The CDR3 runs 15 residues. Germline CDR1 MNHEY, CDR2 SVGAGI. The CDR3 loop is CASSYSDPDTDTQYF. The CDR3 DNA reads TGTGCCAGCAGTTACTCTGATCCAGACACAGATACACAGTATTTT.

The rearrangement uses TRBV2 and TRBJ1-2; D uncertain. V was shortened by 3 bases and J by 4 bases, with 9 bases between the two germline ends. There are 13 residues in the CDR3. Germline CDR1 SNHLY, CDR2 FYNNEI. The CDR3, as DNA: TGTGCCAGCAGTGACAGGCTCCCCTATGGCTACACCTTC. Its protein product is CASSDRLPYGYTF. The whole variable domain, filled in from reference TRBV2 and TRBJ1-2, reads EPEVTQTPSHQVTQMGQEVILRCVPISNHLYFYWYRQILGQKVEFLVSFYNNEISEKSEIFDDQFSVERPDGSNFTLKIRSTKLEDSAMYFCASSDRLPYGYTFGSGTRLTVV.

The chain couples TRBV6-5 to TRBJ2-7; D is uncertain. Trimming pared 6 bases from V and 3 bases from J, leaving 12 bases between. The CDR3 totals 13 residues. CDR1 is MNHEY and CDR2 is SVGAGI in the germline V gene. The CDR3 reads CASSPLGHYEQYF. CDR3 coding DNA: TGTGCCAGCAGCCCCCTCGGTCACTACGAGCAGTACTTC.

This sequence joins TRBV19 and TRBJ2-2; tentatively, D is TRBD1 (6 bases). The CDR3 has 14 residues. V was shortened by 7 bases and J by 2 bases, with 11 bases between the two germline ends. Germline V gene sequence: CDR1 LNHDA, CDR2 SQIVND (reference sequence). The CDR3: CASIGTFNTGELFF. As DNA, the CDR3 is TGTGCCAGTATAGGGACATTTAACACCGGGGAGCTGTTTTTT.

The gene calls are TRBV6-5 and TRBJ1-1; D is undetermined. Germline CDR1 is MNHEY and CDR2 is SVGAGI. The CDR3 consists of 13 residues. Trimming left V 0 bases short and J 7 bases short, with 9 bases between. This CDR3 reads CASSYSHGSEAFF. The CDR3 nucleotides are TGTGCCAGCAGTTACTCACACGGGAGTGAAGCTTTCTTT.

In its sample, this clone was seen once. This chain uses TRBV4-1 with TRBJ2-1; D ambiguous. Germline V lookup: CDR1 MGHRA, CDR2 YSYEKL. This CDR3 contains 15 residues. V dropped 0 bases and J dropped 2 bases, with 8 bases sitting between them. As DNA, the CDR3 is TGCGCCAGCAGCCAAGATCTCCAGACCTACAATGAGCAGTTCTTC. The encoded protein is CASSQDLQTYNEQFF.

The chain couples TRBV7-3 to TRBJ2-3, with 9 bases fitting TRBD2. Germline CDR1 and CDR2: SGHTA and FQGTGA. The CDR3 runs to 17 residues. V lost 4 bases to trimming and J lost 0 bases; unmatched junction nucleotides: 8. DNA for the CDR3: TGTGCCAGCAGCTCTAGCGGGGCCCTTCCTAGCACAGATACGCAGTATTTT. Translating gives CASSSSGALPSTDTQYF.